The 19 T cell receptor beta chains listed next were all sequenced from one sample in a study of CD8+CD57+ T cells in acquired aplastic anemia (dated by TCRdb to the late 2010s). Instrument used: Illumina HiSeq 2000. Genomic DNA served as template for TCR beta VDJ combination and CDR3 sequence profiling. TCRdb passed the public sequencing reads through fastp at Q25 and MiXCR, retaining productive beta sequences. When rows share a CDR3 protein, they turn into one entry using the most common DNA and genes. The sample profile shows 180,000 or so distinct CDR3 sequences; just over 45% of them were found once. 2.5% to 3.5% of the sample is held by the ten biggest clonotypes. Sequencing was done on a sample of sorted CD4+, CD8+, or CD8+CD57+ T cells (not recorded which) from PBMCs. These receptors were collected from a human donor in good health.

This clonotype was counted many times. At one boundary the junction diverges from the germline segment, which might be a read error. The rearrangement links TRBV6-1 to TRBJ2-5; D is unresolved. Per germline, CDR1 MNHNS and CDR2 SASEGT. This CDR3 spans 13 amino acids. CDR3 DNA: TGTGCCAGCAGTGAAACCCTACACTTGGGAACTTCTTTC. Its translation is CASSETLHLGTSF.

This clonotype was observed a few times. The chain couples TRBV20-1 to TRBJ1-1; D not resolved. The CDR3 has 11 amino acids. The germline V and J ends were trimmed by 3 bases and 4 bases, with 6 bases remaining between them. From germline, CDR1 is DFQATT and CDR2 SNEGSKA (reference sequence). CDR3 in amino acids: CSASFGTEAFF. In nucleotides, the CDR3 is TGCAGTGCTAGCTTTGGCACTGAAGCTTTCTTT.

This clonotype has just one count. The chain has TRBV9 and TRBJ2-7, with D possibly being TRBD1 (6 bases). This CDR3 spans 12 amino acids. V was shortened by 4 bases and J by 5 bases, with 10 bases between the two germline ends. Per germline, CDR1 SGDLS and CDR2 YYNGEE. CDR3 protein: CASSFTGNEQYF. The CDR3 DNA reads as TGTGCCAGCAGCTTCACAGGGAACGAGCAGTACTTC.

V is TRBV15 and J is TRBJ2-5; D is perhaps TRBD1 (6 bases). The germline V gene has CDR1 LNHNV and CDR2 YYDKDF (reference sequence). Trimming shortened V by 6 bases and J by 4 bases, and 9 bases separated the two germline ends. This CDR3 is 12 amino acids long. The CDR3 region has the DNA TGTGCCACCAGGGGGGCAGCAGAGACCCAGTACTTC. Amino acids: CATRGAAETQYF. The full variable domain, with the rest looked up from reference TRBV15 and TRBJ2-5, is DAMVIQNPRYQVTQFGKPVTLSCSQTLNHNVMYWYQQKSSQAPKLLFHYYDKDFNNEADTPDNFQSRRPNTSFCFLDIRSPGLGDTAMYLCATRGAAETQYFGPGTRLLVL.

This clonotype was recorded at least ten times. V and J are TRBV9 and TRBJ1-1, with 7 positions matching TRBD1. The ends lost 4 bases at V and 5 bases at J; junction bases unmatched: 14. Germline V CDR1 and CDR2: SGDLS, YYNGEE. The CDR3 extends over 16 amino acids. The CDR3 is CASSPRAWDSSTEAFF. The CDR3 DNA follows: TGTGCCAGCAGCCCCCGCGCGTGGGACAGTAGTACTGAAGCTTTCTTT.

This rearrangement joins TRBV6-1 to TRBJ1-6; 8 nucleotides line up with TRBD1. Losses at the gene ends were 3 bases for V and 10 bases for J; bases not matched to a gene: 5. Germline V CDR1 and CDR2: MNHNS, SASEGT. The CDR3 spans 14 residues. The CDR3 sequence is CASSEDREVSPLHF. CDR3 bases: TGTGCCAGCAGTGAGGACAGGGAGGTCTCACCCCTCCACTTT.

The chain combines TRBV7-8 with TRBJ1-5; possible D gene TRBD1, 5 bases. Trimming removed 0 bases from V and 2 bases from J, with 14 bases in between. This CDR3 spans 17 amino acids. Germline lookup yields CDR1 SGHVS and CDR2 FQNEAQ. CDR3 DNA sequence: TGTGCCAGCAGCTTAGCGTCGGCAGGGTATGGCAATCAGCCCCAGCATTTT. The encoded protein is CASSLASAGYGNQPQHF.

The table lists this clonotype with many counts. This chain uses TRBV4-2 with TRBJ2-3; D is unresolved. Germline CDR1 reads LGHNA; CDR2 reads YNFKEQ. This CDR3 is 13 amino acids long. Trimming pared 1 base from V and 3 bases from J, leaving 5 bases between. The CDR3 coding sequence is TGTGCCAGCAGCCAAGCGCTTACAGATACGCAGTATTTT. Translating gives CASSQALTDTQYF.

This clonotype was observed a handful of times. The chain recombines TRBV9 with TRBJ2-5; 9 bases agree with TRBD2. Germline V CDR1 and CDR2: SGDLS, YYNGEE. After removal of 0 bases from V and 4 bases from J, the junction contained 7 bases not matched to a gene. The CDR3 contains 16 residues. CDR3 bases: TGTGCCAGCAGCGTAGAGGGCGGGAGGGCCGGAGAGACCCAGTACTTC. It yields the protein CASSVEGGRAGETQYF.

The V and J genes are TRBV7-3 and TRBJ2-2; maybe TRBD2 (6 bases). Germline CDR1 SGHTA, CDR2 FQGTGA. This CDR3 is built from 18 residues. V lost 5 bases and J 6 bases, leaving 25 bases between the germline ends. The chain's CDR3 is CASSPKGRDSRSSGELFF. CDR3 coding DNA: TGTGCCAGCAGCCCTAAGGGGCGGGATAGCAGGAGTTCCGGGGAGCTGTTTTTT.

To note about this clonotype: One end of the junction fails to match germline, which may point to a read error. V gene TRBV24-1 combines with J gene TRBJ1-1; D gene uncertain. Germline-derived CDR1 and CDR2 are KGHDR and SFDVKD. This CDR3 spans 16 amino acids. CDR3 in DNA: TGTGCCACGAGTGCCCCAAGCAGCCGGATGAACACTGAAGCTTTCTTT. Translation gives CATSAPSSRMNTEAFF.

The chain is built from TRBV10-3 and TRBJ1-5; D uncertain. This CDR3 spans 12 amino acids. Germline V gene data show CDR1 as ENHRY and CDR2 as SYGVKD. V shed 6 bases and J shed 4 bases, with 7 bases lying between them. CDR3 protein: CAISPHNQPQHF. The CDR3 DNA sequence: TGTGCCATCAGCCCACATAATCAGCCCCAGCATTTT.

CDR3 loop: CASSWDRGDSPLHF. CDR3 nucleotides: TGTGCCAGCAGTTGGGACAGGGGTGATTCACCCCTCCACTTT. V gene TRBV27 combines with J gene TRBJ1-6; 10 bases map to TRBD1. Germline CDR1 and CDR2: MNHEY and SMNVEV (reference sequence). The CDR3 totals 14 residues. V shed 4 bases, J shed 8 bases, and the junction held 2 bases outside the gene matches.

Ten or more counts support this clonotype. Here the CDR3 DNA reads TGTGCCAGCAGCTTAGGGACTAGCGGGAGAAACGAGCAGTACTTC. Translated: CASSLGTSGRNEQYF. The chain combines TRBV7-3 with TRBJ2-7, with TRBD2 matching 14 bases. The germline CDR1 and CDR2 sequences are SGHTA and FQGTGA. V trimming: 2 bases; J trimming: 5 bases; junction bases outside the gene matches: 2. The CDR3 is 15 residues long.

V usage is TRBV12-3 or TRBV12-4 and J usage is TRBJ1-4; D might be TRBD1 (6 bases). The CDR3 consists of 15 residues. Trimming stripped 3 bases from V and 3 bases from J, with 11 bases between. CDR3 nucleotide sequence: TGTGCCAGCAGTTTTAGGGGGGCGGCTAATGAAAAACTGTTTTTT. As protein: CASSFRGAANEKLFF.

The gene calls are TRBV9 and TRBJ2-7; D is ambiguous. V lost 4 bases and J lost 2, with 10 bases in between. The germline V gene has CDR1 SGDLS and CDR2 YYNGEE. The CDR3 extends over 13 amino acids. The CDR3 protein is CASSFGPPYEQYF. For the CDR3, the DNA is TGTGCCAGCAGCTTTGGGCCCCCCTACGAGCAGTACTTC.

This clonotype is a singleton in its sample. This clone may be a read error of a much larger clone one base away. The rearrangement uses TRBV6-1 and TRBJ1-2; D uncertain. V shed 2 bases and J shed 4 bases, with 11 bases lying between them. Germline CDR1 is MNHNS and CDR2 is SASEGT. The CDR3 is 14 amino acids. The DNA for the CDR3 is TGTGCCAGCAGTGAAAGCAGTTTTTCCTATGGCTACACCTTC. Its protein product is CASSESSFSYGYTF.

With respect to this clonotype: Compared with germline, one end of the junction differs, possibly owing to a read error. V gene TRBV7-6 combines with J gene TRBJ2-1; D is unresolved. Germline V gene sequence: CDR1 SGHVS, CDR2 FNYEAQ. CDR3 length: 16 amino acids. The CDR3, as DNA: TGTGCTAGCAGCTTAGACGACCAAACGCACTACAATGAGCAGTTCTTC. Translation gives CASSLDDQTHYNEQFF.

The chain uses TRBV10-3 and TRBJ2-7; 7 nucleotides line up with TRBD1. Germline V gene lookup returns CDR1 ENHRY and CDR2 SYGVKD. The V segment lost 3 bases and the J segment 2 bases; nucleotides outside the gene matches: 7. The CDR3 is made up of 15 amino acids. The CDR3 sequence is CAISDGLGQAYEQYF. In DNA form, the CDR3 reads TGTGCCATCAGTGACGGTTTAGGACAGGCCTACGAGCAGTACTTC.